The 8 T cell receptor beta chains presented below share a single source sample, sequenced in a study of blood T cell repertoires in COVID-19. Sequencing used immunoSEQ multiplex PCR; TCRdb keeps in-frame clones, though not all of them. The sample includes around 80,000 clones, over 75% of them seen just once. The specimen sequenced was peripheral blood. Source of these receptors: a man older than 75 with acute or convalescent COVID-19.

The V and J genes are TRBV11-2 and TRBJ2-2; 9 bases are a match to TRBD1. Trimming cost V 2 bases and J 1 base; bases outside gene matches: 8. CDR1 is SGHAT, CDR2 FQNNGV, per germline. CDR3 size: 18 residues. CDR3 DNA sequence: TGTGCCAGCAGCTTAAGGGGACAGGGATCGTTGAACACCGGGGAGCTGTTTTTT. It encodes CASSLRGQGSLNTGELFF.

The J gene is TRBJ2-5, the V gene TRBV25-1; no clear D gene. Looked up from germline, CDR1 is MGHDK and CDR2 is SYGVNS. The V end lost 3 bases, the J end lost 0 bases, and 11 bases lay between the germline ends. The CDR3 runs 15 residues. CDR3 in DNA: TGTGCCAGCAGTGAGTCTGTGTTGTACCAAGAGACCCAGTACTTC. Its translation: CASSESVLYQETQYF.

The chain has TRBV7-2 and TRBJ1-1, with TRBD1 matching 9 bases. The length of the CDR3 is 18 residues. In germline, CDR1 is SGHTA, CDR2 FQGNSA. J was trimmed by 0 bases and V by 0 bases; bases with no gene match: 8. CDR3 region: CASSLALGTGLMNTEAFF. DNA for the CDR3: TGTGCCAGCAGCTTAGCGCTGGGGACAGGGCTTATGAACACTGAAGCTTTCTTT.

This clone came up a few times. V and J are TRBV10-3 and TRBJ2-7; TRBD1 is a possible D gene (6 bases). V was clipped by 5 bases and J by 1 base, with 9 bases between them. Germline V gene lookup returns CDR1 ENHRY and CDR2 SYGVKD. The CDR3 is made up of 13 amino acids. The CDR3 region is CAISWDKSYEQYF. CDR3 nucleotides: TGTGCCATCAGTTGGGACAAGTCCTACGAGCAGTACTTC.

CDR3 coding DNA: TGTGCCAGCAGCGCCTGGGCAGCCAGTAGCACAGATACGCAGTATTTT. As protein: CASSAWAASSTDTQYF. This sequence joins TRBV2 and TRBJ2-3, with D unresolved. The CDR3 totals 16 residues. The V end was cut by 6 bases, the J end by 0 bases, with 16 bases between. Germline V CDR1 and CDR2: SNHLY, FYNNEI.

This clone was counted a single time. The J gene is TRBJ1-2, the V gene TRBV2; the match to TRBD1 covers 9 bases. V was pared by 6 bases and J by 6 bases, with 5 bases of the junction left unmatched. There are 13 residues in the CDR3. From germline, CDR1 is SNHLY and CDR2 FYNNEI. CDR3 in amino acids: CASSYRGQNGYTF. Written as DNA, the CDR3 is TGTGCCAGCAGCTACAGGGGGCAGAATGGCTACACCTTC.

J is TRBJ2-1 and V is TRBV6-4, with 9 bases fitting TRBD2. The length of the CDR3 is 14 residues. V gave up 3 bases and J gave up 4 bases; unmatched junction bases: 1. Germline V CDR1 and CDR2: MRHNA, SNTAGT. CDR3 in DNA: TGTGCCAGCAGTGAGCGGGGGGGATACAATGAGCAGTTCTTC. It specifies CASSERGGYNEQFF.

This clone was observed a few times. The V and J genes are TRBV11-2 and TRBJ2-7; 7 bases match TRBD1. This CDR3 contains 16 residues. Germline lookup yields CDR1 SGHAT and CDR2 FQNNGV. Germline trimming cut 5 bases from V and 7 bases from J; bases unmatched to any gene: 17. The chain's CDR3 is CASSPLGGQNFREQYF. CDR3 DNA sequence: TGTGCCAGCAGCCCCTTAGGGGGACAGAACTTTCGGGAGCAGTACTTC. Complete variable domain (other parts from reference TRBV11-2 and TRBJ2-7): EAGVAQSPRYKIIEKRQSVAFWCNPISGHATLYWYQQILGQGPKLLIQFQNNGVVDDSQLPKDRFSAERLKGVDSTLKIQPAKLEDSAVYLCASSPLGGQNFREQYFGPGTRLTVT.